Listed below are T cell receptor beta chains from one sample, sequenced in a study of shared clonotypes between healthy human individuals. Sequencing was performed with immunoSEQ multiplex PCR; in TCRdb, only in-frame clones are kept and a portion is missing. The sample includes 2 million to 3 million clones, 90% to 95% seen only once; the top ten take about 0.38%. The material sequenced was naive CD4+ T cells from PBMCs. The receptors stem from a young man in good health. Some clones in this sample may be carry-over from other donors' samples. Both conserved end residues are part of each CDR3. The D gene is left open where the match is weak. Clone sizes are given selectively: once, few, many, or a class where the clone is expanded.

d_gene: TRBD1; j_gene: TRBJ1-1; abundance: NA; v_gene: TRBV5-1; CDR3aa: CASSYTGTGNTEAFF
d_gene: NA; j_gene: TRBJ1-6; abundance: NA; v_gene: TRBV7-9; CDR3aa: CASRSINSPLHF
d_gene: TRBD2; j_gene: TRBJ2-1; abundance: NA; v_gene: TRBV27; CDR3aa: CASGFSGRGTGEQFF
d_gene: NA; j_gene: TRBJ1-1; abundance: NA; v_gene: TRBV29-1; CDR3aa: CSVEGRMNTEAFF
d_gene: NA; j_gene: TRBJ2-1; abundance: NA; v_gene: TRBV5-1; CDR3aa: CASSLADGSEQFF
d_gene: NA; j_gene: TRBJ2-5; abundance: once; v_gene: TRBV21-1; CDR3aa: CASSKVIGIQETQYF
d_gene: NA; j_gene: TRBJ2-3; abundance: NA; v_gene: TRBV4-1; CDR3aa: CASSPSRDGTDTQYF
d_gene: TRBD1; j_gene: TRBJ2-7; abundance: NA; v_gene: TRBV7-2; CDR3aa: CASSLGSLGTGYEQYF
d_gene: TRBD2; j_gene: TRBJ2-2; abundance: NA; v_gene: TRBV9; CDR3aa: CASSGPGLFTGELFF
d_gene: NA; j_gene: TRBJ2-1; abundance: NA; v_gene: TRBV7-2; CDR3aa: CASSLGTYNTYNEQFF
d_gene: TRBD2; j_gene: TRBJ2-7; abundance: NA; v_gene: TRBV27; CDR3aa: CASSLYQTSGKWYEQYF
d_gene: NA; j_gene: TRBJ2-5; abundance: NA; v_gene: TRBV30; CDR3aa: CAWSTGYQETQYF
d_gene: TRBD1; j_gene: TRBJ2-7; abundance: NA; v_gene: TRBV5-1; CDR3aa: CASSLQLAGGQWAYEQYF
d_gene: NA; j_gene: TRBJ1-2; abundance: NA; v_gene: TRBV5-3; CDR3aa: CARSLANGKQDGYTF
d_gene: TRBD2; j_gene: TRBJ2-6; abundance: NA; v_gene: TRBV7-9; CDR3aa: CASSYAGLAGAGANVLTF
d_gene: NA; j_gene: TRBJ1-2; abundance: NA; v_gene: TRBV7-9; CDR3aa: CASSLEEGRRDGYTF
d_gene: NA; j_gene: TRBJ2-3; abundance: NA; v_gene: TRBV7-9; CDR3aa: CASSLRTFTDTQYF
d_gene: NA; j_gene: TRBJ2-5; abundance: NA; v_gene: TRBV5-1; CDR3aa: CASSWLLAAGNAMRKDAQYF
d_gene: NA; j_gene: TRBJ1-2; abundance: NA; v_gene: TRBV29-1; CDR3aa: CSVELRGRAGGYTF
d_gene: NA; j_gene: TRBJ2-7; abundance: NA; v_gene: TRBV11-3; CDR3aa: CASSLDAGYEQYF
d_gene: NA; j_gene: TRBJ2-1; abundance: NA; v_gene: TRBV6-4; CDR3aa: CASSDLSNEQFF
d_gene: NA; j_gene: TRBJ1-5; abundance: NA; v_gene: TRBV28; CDR3aa: CASSSGGEGDQPQHF